This T cell receptor (beta chain) was identified during a study of blood T cell repertoires in COVID-19. TCRdb's copy holds only in-frame clones and misses some; the assay was immunoSEQ multiplex PCR. The data contain 140,000 to 150,000 clones, 75% to 90% of them singletons. Participants were placed into cohorts based on the clinical history they reported. What the recovered Cohort 3 donors had was two negative PCRs, clearance, or symptom resolution. CDR3 length: 16 amino acids. The germline V gene has CDR1 MDHEN and CDR2 SYDVKM. V lost 6 bases to trimming and J lost 4 bases; unmatched junction nucleotides: 14.

The sample comprised PBMCs or T cells enriched from blood (not recorded which). The chain links TRBV28 to TRBJ1-2; 7 bases match TRBD1. This sequence was found in a man between 50 and 59 years old who had recovered from COVID-19. CDR3 sequence reads: CASSQTGDKRGYGYTF. For the CDR3, the DNA is TGTGCCAGCAGCCAAACAGGGGACAAACGAGGCTATGGCTACACCTTC.